Described below is a single T cell receptor (beta chain) sequence and its context. The data were obtained in a study of shared T cell receptors in the human thymus. Only in-frame clones appear in the TCRdb table, and some are missing; sequencing was by immunoSEQ multiplex PCR. Here the sample spans hundreds of thousands of clones, 80% to 90% being singletons. CDR3 length: 13 amino acids. Trimming left V 4 bases short and J 8 bases short, with 14 bases between. Germline V gene sequence: CDR1 ENHRY, CDR2 SYGVKD. The sample also formed part of further work on human thymus T cells. That work contributes: Thymic material originated from resections removed in the course of corrective heart surgery.

V gene TRBV10-3 combines with J gene TRBJ1-1; D uncertain. This clonotype was sampled from a boy less than two years old with a congenital heart defect. Sequenced sample: thymocytes. CDR3 in DNA: TGTGCCATCAGTGTAACTCCGGGGAGCGAAGCTTTCTTT. Amino acids: CAISVTPGSEAFF.